These T cell receptor beta chains were read from a single sample in a study of blood T cell repertoires in COVID-19. This table comes from immunoSEQ multiplex PCR, and its TCRdb copy is limited to in-frame clones, with some not included. This table holds 75,000 to 90,000 clones, about 82% found once. The sample consisted of peripheral blood. Receptors originate from a middle-aged man with active COVID-19. The CDR3 runs from the conserved cysteine through the conserved F or W. A D gene is named only where the DNA matches it firmly. Clone size appears in some rows only: once, few, many, or a class for an expanded clone.

d_call,v_call,clone_size,j_call,cdr3_nt,cdr3_aa
-,TRBV6-5,-,TRBJ1-4,TGTGCCAGCCAGGACAGCGCAACAATTCCTGAAAAACTGTTTTTT,CASQDSATIPEKLFF
-,TRBV27,-,TRBJ2-7,TGTGCCAGCAGCTCAGGAGGCGGCTACGAGCAGTACTTC,CASSSGGGYEQYF
TRBD1,TRBV19,-,TRBJ2-1,TGTGCCAGTAGACCCGGGACAGGGTTAAACAATGAGCAGTTCTTC,CASRPGTGLNNEQFF
TRBD2,TRBV27,-,TRBJ2-7,TGTGCCAGCAGTTTATGGGCGGGGGGCTTCGACGAGCAGTACTTC,CASSLWAGGFDEQYF
TRBD1,TRBV11-2,-,TRBJ1-1,TGTGCCAGCAGCTTCCAGGGGGCCCAGAACACTGAAGCTTTCTTT,CASSFQGAQNTEAFF
-,TRBV6-5,-,TRBJ1-4,TGTGCCAGCAGCCCAGCCGTTAGGGGAAAACTGTTTTTT,CASSPAVRGKLFF
-,TRBV19,-,TRBJ2-6,TGTGCCAGTAGTCTCGCTGCGGGACAGTCTGGATCCGGGGCCAACGTCCTGACTTTC,CASSLAAGQSGSGANVLTF
TRBD2,TRBV3-1/TRBV3-2,once,TRBJ2-1,TGTGCCAGCAGCAGACTAGCGGGGAAACACAATGAGCAGTTCTTC,CASSRLAGKHNEQFF
TRBD1,TRBV5-6,-,TRBJ1-2,TGTGCCAGCAGCTACTCGACAGGGGGGGAGTATGGCTACACCTTC,CASSYSTGGEYGYTF
-,TRBV24-1,few,TRBJ1-2,TGTGCCACCAGTGATTTGAATCAGGAGGTCGGCTACACCTTC,CATSDLNQEVGYTF
-,TRBV28,-,TRBJ2-1,TGTGCCAGCAGTTTTTTTCTAGGGGATGACAATGAGCAGTTCTTC,CASSFFLGDDNEQFF
-,TRBV19,-,TRBJ1-6,TGTGCCAGTAGTATGGATCGGGAGGGGCCGTCGTCCCTCCACTTT,CASSMDREGPSSLHF
-,TRBV24-1,few,TRBJ1-1,TGTGCCACCAGTGACCAAGACAGGGAAGCTTTCTTT,CATSDQDREAFF
-,TRBV2,-,TRBJ2-3,TGTGCCAGCAGTCTAGTGGCAGATACGCAGTATTTT,CASSLVADTQYF
TRBD1,TRBV30,-,TRBJ2-7,TGTGCCTGGAGTGAGGACAGGGTAACCTACGAGCAGTACTTC,CAWSEDRVTYEQYF
TRBD2,TRBV6-2/TRBV6-3,few,TRBJ2-1,TGTGCCAGCAGTACCCCCCTAGCGGGAAACTACAATGAGCAGTTCTTC,CASSTPLAGNYNEQFF
TRBD2,TRBV6-1,once,TRBJ2-5,TGTGCCAGCAGTGGGGAGGGTGGGGCAGGACAAGAGACCCAGTACTTC,CASSGEGGAGQETQYF
-,TRBV7-2,-,TRBJ2-3,TGTGCCAGCAGCTTAAGGCCTAGCGGCACAGATACGCAGTATTTT,CASSLRPSGTDTQYF
TRBD2,TRBV9,-,TRBJ2-5,TGTGCCAGCAGCCGACTAGCGGGCGAGCTTCAAGAGACCCAGTACTTC,CASSRLAGELQETQYF
TRBD1,TRBV30,-,TRBJ1-1,TGTGCCTGGAGTCCTCGGGACAGGGGTGGTAGTAGGGGAAACACTGAAGCTTTCTTT,CAWSPRDRGGSRGNTEAFF
TRBD2,TRBV27,-,TRBJ2-1,TGTGCCAGCACCTTAGCGGGAGGCCGGGACAATGAGCAGTTCTTC,CASTLAGGRDNEQFF
-,TRBV7-8,-,TRBJ1-3,TGTGCCAGCAGCTTAGGGCGACCAGGACAGATTTACGGAAACACCATATATTTT,CASSLGRPGQIYGNTIYF
TRBD1,TRBV9,-,TRBJ2-6,TGTGCCAGCTTACAGGGGAACTTCATAGGTGGGGCCAACGTCCTGACTTTC,CASLQGNFIGGANVLTF
-,TRBV19,-,TRBJ2-2,TGTGCCAGTAGTAATCAGAACACCGGGGAGCTGTTTTTT,CASSNQNTGELFF
-,TRBV5-1,few,TRBJ2-1,TGCGCCAGCAGCTTTGAAGTGAGCTCCTACAATGAGCAGTTCTTC,CASSFEVSSYNEQFF
-,TRBV28,-,TRBJ2-1,TGTGCCAGCAGTTCGGAGGCTAACAATGAGCAGTTCTTC,CASSSEANNEQFF
-,TRBV28,-,TRBJ1-1,TGTGCCAGCAGTTTAGCCGGGTTGGAAGCTTTCTTT,CASSLAGLEAFF
-,TRBV11-1,-,TRBJ2-1,TGTGCCAGCAGCTCCCCTCTGGGGCACAATGAGCAGTTCTTC,CASSSPLGHNEQFF
TRBD1,TRBV5-6,-,TRBJ1-1,TGTGCCAGCAGCTTCACAGGGGGCACTGAAGCTTTCTTT,CASSFTGGTEAFF
TRBD1,TRBV27,-,TRBJ2-1,TGTGCCAGCAGTGGACAGGGACTTTCCTACAATGAGCAGTTCTTC,CASSGQGLSYNEQFF
-,TRBV28,-,TRBJ2-4,TGTGCCAGCAGTTTTATTTCGGGGTTTCAGTACTTC,CASSFISGFQYF
-,TRBV5-6,few,TRBJ1-1,TGTGCCAGCAGCTCAACCCCCGGGGGGGTTATGAACACTGAAGCTTTCTTT,CASSSTPGGVMNTEAFF
-,TRBV6-2/TRBV6-3,-,TRBJ2-6,TGTGCCAGCAGTTCAACCAGCGTTAGGGCCAACGTCCTGACTTTC,CASSSTSVRANVLTF